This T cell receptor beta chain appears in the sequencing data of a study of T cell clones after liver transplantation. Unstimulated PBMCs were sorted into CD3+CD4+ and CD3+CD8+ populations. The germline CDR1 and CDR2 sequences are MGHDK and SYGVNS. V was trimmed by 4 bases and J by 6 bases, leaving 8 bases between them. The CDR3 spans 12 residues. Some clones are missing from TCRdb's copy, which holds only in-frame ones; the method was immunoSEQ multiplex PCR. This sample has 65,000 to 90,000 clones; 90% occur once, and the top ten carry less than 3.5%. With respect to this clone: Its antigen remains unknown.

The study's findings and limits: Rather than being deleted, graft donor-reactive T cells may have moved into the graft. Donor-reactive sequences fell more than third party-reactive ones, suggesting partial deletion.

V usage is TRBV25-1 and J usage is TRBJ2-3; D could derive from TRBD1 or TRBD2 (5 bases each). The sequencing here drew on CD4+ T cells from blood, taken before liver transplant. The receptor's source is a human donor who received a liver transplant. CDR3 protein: CASSGWGDTQYF. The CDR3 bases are TGTGCCAGCAGTGGATGGGGGGATACGCAGTATTTT.